This TCR beta chain was observed in a study of T cell responses to AZD1222 COVID-19 vaccine. TCRdb's table, derived via immunoSEQ multiplex PCR, lists solely in-frame clones and lacks some. The sample lists approximately 90,000 clones, around 93% occurring once. The CDR3 is 14 amino acids. V gave up 0 bases and J gave up 5 bases; unmatched junction bases: 4. The germline gives CDR1 SGHRS, CDR2 YFSETQ. The sequence came from an adult in good health. The source material was peripheral blood, sampled on day 0 of AZD1222 vaccination. The rearrangement links TRBV5-1 to TRBJ1-1; 7 bases are a match to TRBD1. This CDR3 is CASSLGGGGTEAFF. As DNA, the CDR3 is TGCGCCAGCAGCTTGGGAGGGGGCGGGACTGAAGCTTTCTTT.